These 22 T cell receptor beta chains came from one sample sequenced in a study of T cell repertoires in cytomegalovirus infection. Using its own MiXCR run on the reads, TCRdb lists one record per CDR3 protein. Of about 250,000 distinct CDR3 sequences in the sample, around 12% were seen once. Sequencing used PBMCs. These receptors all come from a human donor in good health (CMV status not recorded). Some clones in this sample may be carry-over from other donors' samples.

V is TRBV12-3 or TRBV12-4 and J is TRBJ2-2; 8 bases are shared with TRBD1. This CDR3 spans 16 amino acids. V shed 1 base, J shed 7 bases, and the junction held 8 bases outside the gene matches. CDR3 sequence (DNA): TGTGCCAGCAGTTTAGGGACAGGGACTGGGGGCGGGGAGCTGTTTTTT. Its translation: CASSLGTGTGGGELFF.

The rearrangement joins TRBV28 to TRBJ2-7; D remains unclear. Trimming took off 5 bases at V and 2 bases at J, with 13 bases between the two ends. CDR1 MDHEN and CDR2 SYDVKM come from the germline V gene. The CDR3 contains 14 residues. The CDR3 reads CASSLTRSPYEQYF. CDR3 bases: TGTGCCAGCAGTCTTACCCGGTCACCCTACGAGCAGTACTTC.

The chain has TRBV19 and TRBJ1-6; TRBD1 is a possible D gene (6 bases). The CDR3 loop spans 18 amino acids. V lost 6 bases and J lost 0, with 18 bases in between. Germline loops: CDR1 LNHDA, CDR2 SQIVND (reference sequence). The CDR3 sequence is CASRKDSGRSSYNSPLHF. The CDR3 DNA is TGTGCCAGTAGAAAGGACAGCGGCCGGAGCTCCTATAATTCACCCCTCCACTTT.

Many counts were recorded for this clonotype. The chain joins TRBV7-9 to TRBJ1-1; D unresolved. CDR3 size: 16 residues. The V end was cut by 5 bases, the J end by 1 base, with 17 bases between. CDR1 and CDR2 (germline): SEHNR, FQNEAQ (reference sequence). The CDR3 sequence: CASSPKARPENTEAFF. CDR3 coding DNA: TGTGCCAGCAGCCCCAAGGCGCGCCCCGAGAACACTGAAGCTTTCTTT.

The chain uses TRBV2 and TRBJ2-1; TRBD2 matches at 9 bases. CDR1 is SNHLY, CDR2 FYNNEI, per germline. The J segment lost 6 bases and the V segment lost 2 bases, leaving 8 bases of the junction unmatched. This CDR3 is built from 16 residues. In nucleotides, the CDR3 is TGTGCCAGCAGTGAATTTGGTAGCGGGAGAAGCAATGAGCAGTTCTTC. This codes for CASSEFGSGRSNEQFF.

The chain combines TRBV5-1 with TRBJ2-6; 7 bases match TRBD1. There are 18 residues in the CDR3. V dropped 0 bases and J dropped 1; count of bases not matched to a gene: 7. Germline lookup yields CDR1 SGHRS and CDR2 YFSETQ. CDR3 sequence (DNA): TGCGCCAGCAGCTTGGGGGGGACAGAAAGATCTGGGGCCAACGTCCTGACTTTC. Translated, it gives CASSLGGTERSGANVLTF.

CDR3 sequence reads: CASSETMVAPRQFF. The CDR3 DNA sequence: TGTGCCAGCAGTGAAACGATGGTAGCCCCCCGGCAGTTCTTC. The chain carries TRBV6-1 and TRBJ2-1; D gene unclear. Trimming cost V 2 bases and J 12 bases, with 17 bases left between them. The CDR3 length is 14 residues. Germline V lookup: CDR1 MNHNS, CDR2 SASEGT.

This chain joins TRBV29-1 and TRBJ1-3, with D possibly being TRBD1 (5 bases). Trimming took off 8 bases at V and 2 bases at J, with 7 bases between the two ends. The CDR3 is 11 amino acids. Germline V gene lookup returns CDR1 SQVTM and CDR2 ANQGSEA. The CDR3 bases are TGCAGCACACAGGCTGGAAACACCATATATTTT. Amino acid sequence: CSTQAGNTIYF. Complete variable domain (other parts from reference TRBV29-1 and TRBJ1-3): SAVISQKPSRDICQRGTSLTIQCQVDSQVTMMFWYRQQPGQSLTLIATANQGSEATYESGFVIDKFPISRPNLTFSTLTVSNMSPEDSSIYLCSTQAGNTIYFGEGSWLTVV.

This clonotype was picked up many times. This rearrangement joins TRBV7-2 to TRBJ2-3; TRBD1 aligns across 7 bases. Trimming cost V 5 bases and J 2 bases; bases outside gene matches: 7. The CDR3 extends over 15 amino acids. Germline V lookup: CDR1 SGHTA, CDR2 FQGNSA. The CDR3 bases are TGTGCCAGCAGCCCGAGACAGGGACCCACAGATACGCAGTATTTT. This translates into CASSPRQGPTDTQYF.

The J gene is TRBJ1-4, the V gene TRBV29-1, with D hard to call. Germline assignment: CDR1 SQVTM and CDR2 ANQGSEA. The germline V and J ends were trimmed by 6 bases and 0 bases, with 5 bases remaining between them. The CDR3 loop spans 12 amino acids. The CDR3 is CSVQATNEKLFF. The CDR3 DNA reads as TGCAGCGTGCAGGCAACTAATGAAAAACTGTTTTTT. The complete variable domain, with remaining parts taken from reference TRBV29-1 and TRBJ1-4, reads SAVISQKPSRDICQRGTSLTIQCQVDSQVTMMFWYRQQPGQSLTLIATANQGSEATYESGFVIDKFPISRPNLTFSTLTVSNMSPEDSSIYLCSVQATNEKLFFGSGTQLSVL.

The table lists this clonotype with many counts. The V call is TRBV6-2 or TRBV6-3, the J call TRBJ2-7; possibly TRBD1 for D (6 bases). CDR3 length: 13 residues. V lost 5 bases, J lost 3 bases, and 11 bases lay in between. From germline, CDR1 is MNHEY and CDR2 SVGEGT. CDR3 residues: CASSGGQSYEQYF. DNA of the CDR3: TGTGCCAGCAGTGGAGGACAGAGCTACGAGCAGTACTTC.

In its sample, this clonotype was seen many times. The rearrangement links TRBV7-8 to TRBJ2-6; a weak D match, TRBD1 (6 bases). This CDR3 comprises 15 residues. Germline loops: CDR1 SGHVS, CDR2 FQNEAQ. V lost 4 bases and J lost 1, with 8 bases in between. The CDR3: CASSSRGSGANVLTF. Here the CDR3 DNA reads TGTGCCAGCAGCTCCAGGGGATCTGGGGCCAACGTCCTGACTTTC.

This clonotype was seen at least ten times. This CDR3 reads CATSGGLAGDQETQYF. The CDR3 DNA is TGTGCCACCAGTGGTGGACTAGCGGGAGACCAAGAGACCCAGTACTTC. The chain carries TRBV24-1 and TRBJ2-5; 13 bases are shared with TRBD2. V lost 5 bases, J lost 0 bases, and 2 bases stayed unmatched. Germline CDR1 reads KGHDR; CDR2 reads SFDVKD. The length of the CDR3 is 16 residues.

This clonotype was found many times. The CDR3 bases are TGTGCCAGCAGTTTACTGAGGCTAGCGGGGAGCACAGATACGCAGTATTTT. Its translation: CASSLLRLAGSTDTQYF. The chain links TRBV27 to TRBJ2-3; TRBD2 matches at 9 bases. After removal of 2 bases from V and 0 bases from J, the junction contained 6 bases not matched to a gene. Germline V lookup: CDR1 MNHEY, CDR2 SMNVEV (reference sequence). The CDR3 consists of 17 residues.

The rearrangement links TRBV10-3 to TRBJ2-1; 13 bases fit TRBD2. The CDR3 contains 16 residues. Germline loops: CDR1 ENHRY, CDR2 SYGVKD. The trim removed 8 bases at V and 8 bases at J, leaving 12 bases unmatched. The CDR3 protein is CAIGGTSGRAKDEQFF. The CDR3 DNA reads TGTGCCATCGGAGGAACTAGCGGGAGGGCCAAGGATGAGCAGTTCTTC.

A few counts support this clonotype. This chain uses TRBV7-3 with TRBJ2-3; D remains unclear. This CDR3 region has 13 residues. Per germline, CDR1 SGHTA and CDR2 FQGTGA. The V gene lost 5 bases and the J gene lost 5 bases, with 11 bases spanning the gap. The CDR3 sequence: CASSRIRRDTQYF. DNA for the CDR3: TGTGCCAGCAGCCGCATACGAAGAGATACGCAGTATTTT.

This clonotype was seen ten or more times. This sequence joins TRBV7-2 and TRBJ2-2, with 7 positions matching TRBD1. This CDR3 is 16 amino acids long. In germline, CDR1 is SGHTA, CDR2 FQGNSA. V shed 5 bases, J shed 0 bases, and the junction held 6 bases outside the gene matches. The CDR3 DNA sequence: TGTGCCAGCAGCCGACAGGGAAGACCGAACACCGGGGAGCTGTTTTTT. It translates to CASSRQGRPNTGELFF. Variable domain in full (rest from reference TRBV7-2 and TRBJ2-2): GAGVSQSPSNKVTEKGKDVELRCDPISGHTALYWYRQSLGQGLEFLIYFQGNSAPDKSGLPSDRFSAERTGGSVSTLTIQRTQQEDSAVYLCASSRQGRPNTGELFFGEGSRLTVL.

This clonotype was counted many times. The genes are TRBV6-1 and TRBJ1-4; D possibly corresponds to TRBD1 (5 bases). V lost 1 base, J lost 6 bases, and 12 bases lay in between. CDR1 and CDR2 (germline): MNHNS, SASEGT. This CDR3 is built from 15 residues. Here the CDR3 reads CASSEVVGDDEKLFF. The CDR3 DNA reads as TGTGCCAGCAGTGAAGTCGTAGGGGACGATGAAAAACTGTTTTTT.

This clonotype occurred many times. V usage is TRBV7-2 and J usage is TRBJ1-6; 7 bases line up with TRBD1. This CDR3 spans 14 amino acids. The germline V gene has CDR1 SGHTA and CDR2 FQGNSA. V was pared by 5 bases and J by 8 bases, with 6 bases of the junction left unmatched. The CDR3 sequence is CASSHRGRDSPLHF. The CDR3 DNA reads TGTGCCAGCAGCCACAGGGGAAGGGATTCACCCCTCCACTTT.

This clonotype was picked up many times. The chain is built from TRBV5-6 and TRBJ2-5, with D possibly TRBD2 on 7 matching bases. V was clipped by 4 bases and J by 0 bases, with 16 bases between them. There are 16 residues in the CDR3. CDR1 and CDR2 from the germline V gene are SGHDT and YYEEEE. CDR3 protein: CASSTKGGSYQETQYF. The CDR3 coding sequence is TGTGCCAGCAGCACTAAGGGGGGGAGCTACCAAGAGACCCAGTACTTC.

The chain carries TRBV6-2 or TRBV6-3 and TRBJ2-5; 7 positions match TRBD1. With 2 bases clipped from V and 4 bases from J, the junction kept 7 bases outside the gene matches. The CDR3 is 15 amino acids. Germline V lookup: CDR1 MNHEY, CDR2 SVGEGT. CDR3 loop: CASSYPSTGPETQYF. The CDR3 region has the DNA TGTGCCAGCAGTTACCCCTCGACAGGGCCAGAGACCCAGTACTTC.

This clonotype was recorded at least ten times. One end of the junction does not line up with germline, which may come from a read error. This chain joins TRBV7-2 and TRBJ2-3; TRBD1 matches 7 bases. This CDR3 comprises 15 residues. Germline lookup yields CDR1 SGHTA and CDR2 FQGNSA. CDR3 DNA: TGTGCCAGCAGCATAGCGACAGGGCCCACAGATACGCAGTATTTT. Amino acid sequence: CASSIATGPTDTQYF.